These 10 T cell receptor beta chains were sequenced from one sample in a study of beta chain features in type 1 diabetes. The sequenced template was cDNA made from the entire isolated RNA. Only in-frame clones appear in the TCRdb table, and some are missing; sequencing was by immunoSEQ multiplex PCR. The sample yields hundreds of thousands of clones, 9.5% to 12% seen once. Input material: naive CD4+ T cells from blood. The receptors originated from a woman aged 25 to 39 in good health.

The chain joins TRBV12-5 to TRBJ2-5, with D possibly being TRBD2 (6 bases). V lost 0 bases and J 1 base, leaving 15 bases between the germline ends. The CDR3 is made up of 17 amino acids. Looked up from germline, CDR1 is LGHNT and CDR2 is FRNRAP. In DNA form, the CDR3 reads TGTGCTAGTGGTTTGGTACGGCGGGAATCGGGCCAAGAGACCCAGTACTTC. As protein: CASGLVRRESGQETQYF. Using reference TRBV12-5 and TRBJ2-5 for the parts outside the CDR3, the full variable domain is DARVTQTPRHKVTEMGQEVTMRCQPILGHNTVFWYRQTMMQGLELLAYFRNRAPLDDSGMPKDRFSAEMPDATLATLKIQPSEPRDSAVYFCASGLVRRESGQETQYFGPGTRLLVL.

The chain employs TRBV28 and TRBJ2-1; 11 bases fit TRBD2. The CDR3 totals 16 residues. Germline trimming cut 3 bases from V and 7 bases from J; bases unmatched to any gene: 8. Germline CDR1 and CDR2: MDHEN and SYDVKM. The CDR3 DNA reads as TGTGCCAGCAGTTTTCTGGAGGCTAGCGGGAGGAATGAGCAGTTCTTC. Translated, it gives CASSFLEASGRNEQFF.

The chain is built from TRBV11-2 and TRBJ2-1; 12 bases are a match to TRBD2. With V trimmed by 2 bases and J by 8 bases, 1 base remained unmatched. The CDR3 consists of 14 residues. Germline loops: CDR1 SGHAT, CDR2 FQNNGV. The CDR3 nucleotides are TGTGCCAGCAGCTTACCTAGCGGGAGGGATGAGCAGTTCTTC. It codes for CASSLPSGRDEQFF. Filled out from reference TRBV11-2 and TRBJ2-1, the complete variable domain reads EAGVAQSPRYKIIEKRQSVAFWCNPISGHATLYWYQQILGQGPKLLIQFQNNGVVDDSQLPKDRFSAERLKGVDSTLKIQPAKLEDSAVYLCASSLPSGRDEQFFGPGTRLTVL.

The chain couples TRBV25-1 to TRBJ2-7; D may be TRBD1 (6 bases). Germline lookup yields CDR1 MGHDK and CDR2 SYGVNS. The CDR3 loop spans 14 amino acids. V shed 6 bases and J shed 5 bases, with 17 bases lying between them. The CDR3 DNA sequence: TGTGCCAGCAGGGAAAGACAGGCTGATAACGAGCAGTACTTC. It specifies CASRERQADNEQYF.

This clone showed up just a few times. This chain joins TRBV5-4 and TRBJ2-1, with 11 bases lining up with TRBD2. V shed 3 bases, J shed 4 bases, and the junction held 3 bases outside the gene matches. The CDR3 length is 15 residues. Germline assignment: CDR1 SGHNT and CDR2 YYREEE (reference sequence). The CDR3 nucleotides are TGTGCCAGCAGCTCGGGACTAGCGGCTTACAATGAGCAGTTCTTC. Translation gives CASSSGLAAYNEQFF.

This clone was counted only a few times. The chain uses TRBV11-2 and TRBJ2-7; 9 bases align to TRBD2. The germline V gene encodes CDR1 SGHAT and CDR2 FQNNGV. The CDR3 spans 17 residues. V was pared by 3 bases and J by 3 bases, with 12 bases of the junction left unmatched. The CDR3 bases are TGTGCCAGCAGCTTTAGGCCTAGCGGGAACTTAGACTACGAGCAGTACTTC. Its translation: CASSFRPSGNLDYEQYF.

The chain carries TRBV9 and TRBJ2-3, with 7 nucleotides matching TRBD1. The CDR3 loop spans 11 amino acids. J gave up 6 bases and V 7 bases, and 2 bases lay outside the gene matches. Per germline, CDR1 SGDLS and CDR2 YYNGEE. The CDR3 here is CASSGGDTQYF. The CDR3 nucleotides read TGTGCCAGCTCAGGGGGTGATACGCAGTATTTT.

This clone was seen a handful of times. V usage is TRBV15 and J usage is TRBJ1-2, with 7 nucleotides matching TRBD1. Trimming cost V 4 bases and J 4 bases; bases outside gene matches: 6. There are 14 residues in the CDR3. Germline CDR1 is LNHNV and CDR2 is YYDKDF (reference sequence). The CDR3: CATSNDRVLYGYTF. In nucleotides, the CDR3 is TGTGCCACCAGCAATGACAGGGTTCTCTATGGCTACACCTTC.

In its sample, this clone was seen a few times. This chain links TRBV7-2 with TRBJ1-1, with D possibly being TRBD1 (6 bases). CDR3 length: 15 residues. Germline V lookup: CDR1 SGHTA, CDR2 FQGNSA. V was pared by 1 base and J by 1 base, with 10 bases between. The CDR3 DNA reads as TGTGCCAGCAGCTTAGAGGCCAGGGGGAACACTGAAGCTTTCTTT. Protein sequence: CASSLEARGNTEAFF.

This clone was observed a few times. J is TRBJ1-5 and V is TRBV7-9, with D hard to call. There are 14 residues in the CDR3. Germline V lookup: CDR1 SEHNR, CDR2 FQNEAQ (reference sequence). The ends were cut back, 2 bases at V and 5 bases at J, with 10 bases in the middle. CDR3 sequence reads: CASSLSGPDQPQHF. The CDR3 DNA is TGTGCCAGCAGCTTAAGCGGCCCTGATCAGCCCCAGCATTTT.